One and the same sample provided the 30 T cell receptor beta chains below, sequenced in a study of OX40 agonist ivuxolimab in advanced cancers. Some clones are missing from TCRdb's copy, which holds only in-frame ones; the method was immunoSEQ multiplex PCR. The data show roughly 53,000 clones, around 89% seen once. This specimen was CD4+ or CD8+ T cells sorted from blood, taken in a trial of the OX40 agonist ivuxolimab. These receptors were obtained from an adult with an advanced solid tumor such as melanoma, head and neck, liver or kidney cancer.

The genes are TRBV27 and TRBJ2-7; TRBD2 matches 13 bases. CDR1 and CDR2 (germline): MNHEY, SMNVEV (reference sequence). Germline trimming cut 6 bases from V and 2 bases from J; bases unmatched to any gene: 4. The CDR3 sequence is 15 residues long. The CDR3 sequence: CASSTGTSGTYEQYF. The CDR3 DNA is TGTGCCAGCAGCACCGGGACTAGCGGGACCTACGAGCAGTACTTC.

The V call is TRBV14, the J call TRBJ2-2; 11 nucleotides agree with TRBD2. This CDR3 is built from 20 residues. Germline CDR1 reads SGHDN; CDR2 reads FVKESK. Trimming at V came to 1 base and at J to 0 bases, leaving 10 bases not matched to a gene. The CDR3 here is CASSQGNSGRAGPNTGELFF. DNA of the CDR3: TGTGCCAGCAGCCAAGGAAATAGCGGGAGGGCCGGCCCGAACACCGGGGAGCTGTTTTTT. Filled out from reference TRBV14 and TRBJ2-2, the complete variable domain reads EAGVTQFPSHSVIEKGQTVTLRCDPISGHDNLYWYRRVMGKEIKFLLHFVKESKQDESGMPNNRFLAERTGGTYSTLKVQPAELEDSGVYFCASSQGNSGRAGPNTGELFFGEGSRLTVL.

V gene TRBV9 combines with J gene TRBJ2-3; TRBD2 might be the D (5 bases). Germline V lookup: CDR1 SGDLS, CDR2 YYNGEE. The CDR3 totals 15 residues. Trimming stripped 0 bases from V and 2 bases from J, with 10 bases between. The CDR3 is CASSVGTSSTDTQYF. The DNA of the CDR3 is TGTGCCAGCAGCGTAGGTACTAGTTCCACAGATACGCAGTATTTT. The variable domain in full, with the rest retrieved from reference TRBV9 and TRBJ2-3, is DSGVTQTPKHLITATGQRVTLRCSPRSGDLSVYWYQQSLDQGLQFLIQYYNGEERAKGNILERFSAQQFPDLHSELNLSSLELGDSALYFCASSVGTSSTDTQYFGPGTRLTVL.

This clone was observed once. V gene TRBV18 combines with J gene TRBJ2-1; TRBD2 matches at 8 bases. Germline CDR1 reads KGHSH; CDR2 reads LQKENI. The CDR3 loop spans 14 amino acids. V dropped 6 bases and J dropped 5; count of bases not matched to a gene: 6. The chain's CDR3 is CASSAGTRNNEQFF. The CDR3 nucleotides are TGTGCCAGCTCCGCCGGGACTAGAAACAATGAGCAGTTCTTC.

The CDR3 protein is CASSVGLSDYTDTQYF. CDR3 in DNA: TGCGCCAGCAGCGTGGGACTATCCGACTACACAGATACGCAGTATTTT. The chain combines TRBV5-1 with TRBJ2-3; 7 bases align to TRBD2. The CDR3 runs to 16 residues. V dropped 4 bases and J dropped 2; count of bases not matched to a gene: 10. Germline lookup yields CDR1 SGHRS and CDR2 YFSETQ.

The genes are TRBV27 and TRBJ2-7; weak D call: TRBD2 (6 bases). From germline, CDR1 is MNHEY and CDR2 SMNVEV (reference sequence). This CDR3 is 13 amino acids long. Trimming took off 4 bases at V and 2 bases at J, with 9 bases between the two ends. CDR3 nucleotide sequence: TGTGCCAGCAGTTGGGGGGAAGCCTACGAGCAGTACTTC. Its translation: CASSWGEAYEQYF.

This chain connects TRBV2 to TRBJ1-6; perhaps TRBD1 as D (6 bases). CDR1 and CDR2 from the germline V gene are SNHLY and FYNNEI. The CDR3 length is 14 residues. Trimming removed 6 bases from V and 7 bases from J, with 13 bases in between. As DNA, the CDR3 is TGTGCCAGCAGCTCCGGGACACGAAATTCACCCCTCCACTTT. Translation gives CASSSGTRNSPLHF.

In DNA form, the CDR3 reads TGTGCCAGCAGTTCCGCGCGATTGGGTCCAGGGAGCACCTACGAGCAGTACTTC. Translated: CASSSARLGPGSTYEQYF. The chain uses TRBV28 and TRBJ2-7; D may be TRBD1 or TRBD2 (5 bases each). V lost 4 bases to trimming and J lost 2 bases, with 24 bases between them. This CDR3 is 18 amino acids long. The germline V gene has CDR1 MDHEN and CDR2 SYDVKM.

The V and J genes are TRBV6-5 and TRBJ1-3; 7 positions agree with TRBD1. CDR1 and CDR2 from the germline V gene are MNHEY and SVGAGI. The CDR3 length is 14 residues. The junction had 4 bases not matched to a gene; V was cut back by 6 bases and J by 2 bases. The CDR3, as DNA: TGTGCCAGCAGACGAACAGGGGCTGGAAACACCATATATTTT. It specifies CASRRTGAGNTIYF.

A single count supports this clone. The chain links TRBV7-2 to TRBJ2-7; TRBD2 matches at 10 bases. This CDR3 contains 16 residues. The ends lost 5 bases at V and 4 bases at J; junction bases unmatched: 11. From germline, CDR1 is SGHTA and CDR2 FQGNSA. The CDR3 loop is CASSPNTGTSVYEQYF. The CDR3 nucleotides are TGTGCCAGCAGCCCCAACACCGGGACTAGCGTATACGAGCAGTACTTC.

CDR3 sequence (DNA): TGTGCCAGCAGCTTATTAAGCGATGGCTACACCTTC. Protein: CASSLLSDGYTF. The genes are TRBV7-8 and TRBJ1-2; D remains unclear. Trimming took off 2 bases at V and 6 bases at J, with 7 bases between the two ends. The CDR3 runs to 12 residues. Per the germline V gene, CDR1 is SGHVS and CDR2 is FQNEAQ.

This chain uses TRBV28 with TRBJ2-5, with 10 nucleotides matching TRBD2. This CDR3 is built from 16 residues. Losses at the gene ends were 6 bases for V and 4 bases for J; bases not matched to a gene: 11. CDR1 is MDHEN and CDR2 is SYDVKM in the germline V gene. CDR3: CASSPRLAGARETQYF. The CDR3 DNA follows: TGTGCCAGCAGCCCCAGGCTAGCGGGAGCGAGAGAGACCCAGTACTTC.

The CDR3 nucleotides are TGCGCCAGCAGCCGTGAGGGGATGAGCACTGAAGCTTTCTTT. Translated: CASSREGMSTEAFF. V gene TRBV5-1 combines with J gene TRBJ1-1; possibly TRBD1 for D (5 bases). Germline V gives CDR1 SGHRS, CDR2 YFSETQ. This CDR3 is 14 amino acids long. The V gene lost 4 bases and the J gene lost 4 bases, with 14 bases spanning the gap.

This chain joins TRBV7-2 and TRBJ2-2, with D tentatively TRBD2 (5 bases). Germline CDR1 reads SGHTA; CDR2 reads FQGNSA. Trimming took 7 bases from V and 2 from J, leaving 11 bases between them. The CDR3 sequence is 14 residues long. Here the CDR3 reads CASMPGLNTGELFF. The CDR3 DNA reads as TGTGCCAGCATGCCGGGGTTAAACACCGGGGAGCTGTTTTTT.

This clone occurred once. The J gene is TRBJ2-7, the V gene TRBV28; either TRBD1 or TRBD2 may fit D (5 bases each). CDR1 and CDR2 (germline): MDHEN, SYDVKM. The CDR3 runs 14 residues. V was cut by 6 bases and J by 0 bases, with 12 bases left in between. The CDR3 here is CASSLWGPSYEQYF. The CDR3 DNA reads TGTGCCAGCAGCCTATGGGGACCCTCCTACGAGCAGTACTTC.

V usage is TRBV28 and J usage is TRBJ1-1; unclear D gene. Trimming removed 6 bases at V and 1 base at J, with 9 bases between. The CDR3 is 13 amino acids. Germline CDR1 is MDHEN and CDR2 is SYDVKM. The CDR3 DNA is TGTGCCAGCAGCGTCGAATGGAACACTGAAGCTTTCTTT. Its protein is CASSVEWNTEAFF.

J is TRBJ2-5 and V is TRBV5-5; 10 bases align to TRBD1. V shed 0 bases, J shed 5 bases, and the junction held 1 base outside the gene matches. The germline V gene encodes CDR1 SGHKS and CDR2 YYEKEE (reference sequence). The CDR3 has 14 amino acids. CDR3 amino acids: CASSLGTGGETQYF. CDR3 nucleotides: TGTGCCAGCAGCTTGGGGACAGGGGGGGAGACCCAGTACTTC.

The chain carries TRBV20-1 and TRBJ2-5; D not resolved. The CDR3 runs 10 residues. Per the germline V gene, CDR1 is DFQATT and CDR2 is SNEGSKA (reference sequence). Trimming cost V 6 bases and J 4 bases, with 6 bases left between them. This CDR3 is CSANVETQYF. The CDR3, as DNA: TGCAGTGCCAATGTAGAGACCCAGTACTTC.

This chain links TRBV30 with TRBJ1-2; 8 bases are a match to TRBD1. The germline CDR1 and CDR2 sequences are GTSNPN and SVGIG (reference sequence). V trimming: 8 bases; J trimming: 6 bases; junction bases outside the gene matches: 14. There are 14 residues in the CDR3. The CDR3 sequence: CAGWVGQAKDGYTF. The DNA of the CDR3 is TGTGCCGGGTGGGTGGGACAGGCAAAAGATGGCTACACCTTC.

The chain has TRBV10-3 and TRBJ1-4; the D gene is possibly TRBD1 (6 bases). The CDR3 length is 15 residues. Germline V gene data show CDR1 as ENHRY and CDR2 as SYGVKD. The ends were cut back, 10 bases at V and 2 bases at J, with 17 bases in the middle. CDR3 region: CATKGEGSTNEKLFF. The CDR3 DNA sequence: TGTGCCACTAAGGGGGAGGGCTCGACTAATGAAAAACTGTTTTTT.

This clone appeared a single time. V gene TRBV5-1 combines with J gene TRBJ2-6; TRBD1 aligns across 11 bases. This CDR3 has 17 residues. Unmatched junction bases numbered 5, after V lost 4 bases and J lost 2 bases. The germline V gene has CDR1 SGHRS and CDR2 YFSETQ. The CDR3 DNA reads as TGCGCCAGCAGCCTCGGACAGGGGGCTCCTGGGGCCAACGTCCTGACTTTC. It specifies CASSLGQGAPGANVLTF. The full variable domain, rest sourced from reference TRBV5-1 and TRBJ2-6, is KAGVTQTPRYLIKTRGQQVTLSCSPISGHRSVSWYQQTPGQGLQFLFEYFSETQRNKGNFPGRFSGRQFSNSRSEMNVSTLELGDSALYLCASSLGQGAPGANVLTFGAGSRLTVL.

The rearrangement joins TRBV5-4 to TRBJ2-7; D is possibly TRBD2 (5 bases). The V end lost 5 bases, the J end lost 4 bases, and 16 bases lay between the germline ends. Germline V lookup: CDR1 SGHNT, CDR2 YYREEE (reference sequence). This CDR3 contains 14 residues. CDR3 sequence reads: CASRTRRGRYEQYF. CDR3 nucleotide sequence: TGTGCCAGCAGGACAAGGAGAGGGCGGTACGAGCAGTACTTC.

This chain connects TRBV18 to TRBJ2-7, with 8 bases matching TRBD1. The CDR3 extends over 14 amino acids. Germline CDR1 is KGHSH and CDR2 is LQKENI. The V and J ends lost 6 bases and 2 bases, in that order; junction bases with no gene match: 6. CDR3 in amino acids: CASSKGQETYEQYF. As DNA, the CDR3 is TGTGCCAGCTCCAAGGGACAGGAAACCTACGAGCAGTACTTC.

The chain recombines TRBV7-2 with TRBJ2-7; D gene unclear. This CDR3 has 12 residues. With 1 base removed from V and 2 bases from J, the gap between germline ends came to 3 bases. Germline CDR1 SGHTA, CDR2 FQGNSA. The CDR3 DNA follows: TGTGCCAGCAGCTTAGAGACCTACGAGCAGTACTTC. Its protein is CASSLETYEQYF.

V usage is TRBV11-2 and J usage is TRBJ1-4; no definite D call. Germline V gene lookup returns CDR1 SGHAT and CDR2 FQNNGV. The V end lost 4 bases, the J end lost 4 bases, and 7 bases lay between the germline ends. The CDR3 has 13 residues. CDR3 DNA: TGTGCCAGCAGCTACGGGCATAATGAAAAACTGTTTTTT. Translation: CASSYGHNEKLFF.

The rearrangement uses TRBV27 and TRBJ2-7, with a weak D call TRBD2 (5 bases). In germline, CDR1 is MNHEY, CDR2 SMNVEV (reference sequence). The CDR3 totals 12 residues. The V end was cut by 6 bases, the J end by 6 bases, with 12 bases between. The CDR3 loop is CASSPRGREQYF. The CDR3 DNA is TGTGCCAGCAGCCCCCGGGGTCGCGAGCAGTACTTC.

This clone was found a few times. The rearrangement joins TRBV10-3 to TRBJ2-7; D possibly uses TRBD1 or TRBD2 (5 bases each). The CDR3 is 15 amino acids. In germline, CDR1 is ENHRY, CDR2 SYGVKD. Trimming stripped 6 bases from V and 9 bases from J, with 24 bases between. For the CDR3, the DNA is TGTGCCATCAGAGGCCGGGACGGTTATTACGAAGGGCAGTACTTC. Translating it yields CAIRGRDGYYEGQYF.

The chain joins TRBV12-5 to TRBJ2-3, with D maybe TRBD1 (6 bases). The CDR3 consists of 16 residues. Germline V lookup: CDR1 LGHNT, CDR2 FRNRAP. Trimming removed 7 bases from V and 0 bases from J, with 17 bases in between. CDR3 coding DNA: TGTGCTAGTGTAGAGGGGGTAACCCTTAGCACAGATACGCAGTATTTT. This translates into CASVEGVTLSTDTQYF.

The chain is built from TRBV9 and TRBJ1-4; 7 positions agree with TRBD1. Germline V gene lookup returns CDR1 SGDLS and CDR2 YYNGEE. The CDR3 length is 15 residues. V was pared by 3 bases and J by 3 bases, with 5 bases of the junction left unmatched. CDR3 sequence: CASSGRDSSNEKLFF. CDR3 coding DNA: TGTGCCAGCAGCGGCCGGGACAGTTCTAATGAAAAACTGTTTTTT.

This clone turned up a few times. This chain connects TRBV7-3 to TRBJ2-6; D gene ambiguous. This CDR3 is 13 amino acids long. The germline V gene encodes CDR1 SGHTA and CDR2 FQGTGA. Trimming removed 2 bases from V and 4 bases from J, with 3 bases in between. The CDR3 spells CASSLPGANVLTF. DNA for the CDR3: TGTGCCAGCAGCTTACCCGGGGCCAACGTCCTGACTTTC. The full variable domain, rest sourced from reference TRBV7-3 and TRBJ2-6, is GAGVSQTPSNKVTEKGKYVELRCDPISGHTALYWYRQSLGQGPEFLIYFQGTGAADDSGLPNDRFFAVRPEGSVSTLKIQRTERGDSAVYLCASSLPGANVLTFGAGSRLTVL.